These 27 T cell receptor beta chains were all obtained from the same sample, sequenced in a study of cytomegalovirus exposure and HLA in healthy donors. Primers: 60 Vbeta forward and 13 Jbeta reverse. The assay was immunoSEQ multiplex PCR, and TCRdb's table has in-frame clones only and misses some. The repertoire consists of around 180,000 clones, with about 81% occurring once and the leading ten covering about 1.9%. Sequences were obtained from PBMCs. These receptors all come from a woman between 18 and 30 years old in good health and CMV-seropositive.

V and J are TRBV19 and TRBJ1-2, with 8 bases identical to TRBD1. V lost 4 bases and J lost 6; bases outside the gene matches: 4. The CDR3 length is 13 residues. From germline, CDR1 is LNHDA and CDR2 SQIVND (reference sequence). In DNA, the CDR3 is TGTGCCAGTAGTACCGGACAGGGACATGGCTACACCTTC. Encoded protein: CASSTGQGHGYTF. Full variable domain (remainder filled in from reference TRBV19 and TRBJ1-2): DGGITQSPKYLFRKEGQNVTLSCEQNLNHDAMYWYRQDPGQGLRLIYYSQIVNDFQKGDIAEGYSVSREKKESFPLTVTSAQKNPTAFYLCASSTGQGHGYTFGSGTRLTVV.

The V gene is TRBV2, the J gene TRBJ1-5; a possible D gene is TRBD1 (5 bases). The CDR3 extends over 13 amino acids. The ends were cut back, 6 bases at V and 5 bases at J, with 11 bases in the middle. CDR1 and CDR2 from the germline V gene are SNHLY and FYNNEI. In nucleotides, the CDR3 is TGTGCCAGCAGGGGGGGAGGGTATCAGCCCCAGCATTTT. Its translation is CASRGGGYQPQHF.

In its sample, this clone was seen once. This chain joins TRBV27 and TRBJ1-1; 7 positions agree with TRBD1. J gave up 4 bases and V 2 bases, and 1 base lay outside the gene matches. This CDR3 contains 13 residues. Germline V lookup: CDR1 MNHEY, CDR2 SMNVEV (reference sequence). This chain's CDR3 is CASSLNRGTEAFF. The DNA for the CDR3 is TGTGCCAGCAGTTTAAACAGGGGCACTGAAGCTTTCTTT.

The CDR3 loop reads CASSSSYQETQYF. CDR3 sequence (DNA): TGTGCCAGCAGCTCTAGCTACCAAGAGACCCAGTACTTC. The chain uses TRBV7-2 and TRBJ2-5; maybe TRBD2 (5 bases). Germline CDR1 SGHTA, CDR2 FQGNSA. V lost 4 bases, J lost 0 bases, and 6 bases lay in between. The CDR3 totals 13 residues.

The chain joins TRBV28 to TRBJ1-2, with D maybe TRBD1 (6 bases). The germline V and J ends were trimmed by 7 bases and 7 bases, with 19 bases remaining between them. This CDR3 contains 14 residues. CDR1 is MDHEN, CDR2 SYDVKM, per germline. This CDR3 reads CASNLAAGEIGYTF. The DNA for the CDR3 is TGTGCCAGCAATTTGGCGGCAGGGGAGATTGGCTACACCTTC.

This sequence joins TRBV6-1 and TRBJ1-1; D might be TRBD1 (5 bases). This CDR3 spans 15 amino acids. Germline-derived CDR1 and CDR2 are MNHNS and SASEGT. V gave up 5 bases and J gave up 0 bases, with 13 bases separating them. In nucleotides, the CDR3 is TGTGCCAGCAGTCTCGTATCAGGGATGAACACTGAAGCTTTCTTT. It codes for CASSLVSGMNTEAFF.

V usage is TRBV11-2 and J usage is TRBJ1-6, with D possibly being TRBD1 (5 bases). The germline V gene encodes CDR1 SGHAT and CDR2 FQNNGV. This CDR3 region has 14 residues. The V end was cut by 8 bases, the J end by 7 bases, with 15 bases between. The CDR3 nucleotides read TGTGCCAGCCGCACTTCAGGGCTCAATTCACCCCTCCACTTT. Protein sequence: CASRTSGLNSPLHF.

The chain combines TRBV5-1 with TRBJ1-1; 8 bases are a match to TRBD1. The V gene end was trimmed by 4 bases and the J gene end by 6 bases; junction bases not matched to a gene: 8. The germline V gene has CDR1 SGHRS and CDR2 YFSETQ. The CDR3 extends over 14 amino acids. The DNA for the CDR3 is TGCGCCAGCAGCAGTGGGACAGGCTTTGCTGAAGCTTTCTTT. It translates to CASSSGTGFAEAFF.

This clone was counted a few times. V and J are TRBV21-1 and TRBJ1-4; the table's D call, TRBD1, was not checked against the DNA. TRBV21-1 corresponds to a pseudogene. The CDR3 sequence is 18 residues long. The CDR3 bases are TGTGCCAGCATCCCTCCGGGACAGGGGGCGCGGGCTAATGAAAAACTGTTTTTT. This codes for CASIPPGQGARANEKLFF.

The chain has TRBV6-5 and TRBJ1-5; 7 positions agree with TRBD1. V lost 7 bases to trimming and J lost 4 bases; unmatched junction nucleotides: 4. This CDR3 spans 13 amino acids. The germline gives CDR1 MNHEY, CDR2 SVGAGI. The CDR3 protein is CASKGAGNQPQHF. CDR3 bases: TGTGCCAGCAAGGGGGCGGGGAATCAGCCCCAGCATTTT.

This clone was recorded only once. The sample holds other DNA sequences that translate to the same CDR3. This chain uses TRBV7-2 with TRBJ1-1, with D unresolved. The CDR3 covers 13 residues. Trimming took 1 base from V and 1 from J, leaving 4 bases between them. Germline V gives CDR1 SGHTA, CDR2 FQGNSA. The CDR3 DNA reads as TGTGCCAGCAGCTTAGACAGGAACACTGAAGCTTTCTTT. Its protein product is CASSLDRNTEAFF.

The chain carries TRBV15 and TRBJ1-1; D may be TRBD1 (5 bases). V was trimmed by 5 bases and J by 4 bases, leaving 17 bases between them. There are 15 residues in the CDR3. Germline CDR1 reads LNHNV; CDR2 reads YYDKDF (reference sequence). The CDR3 reads CATSSILGGSTEAFF. The CDR3 DNA reads as TGTGCCACCAGCTCTATCCTGGGGGGGTCCACTGAAGCTTTCTTT.

This rearrangement joins TRBV6-1 to TRBJ1-3; 9 nucleotides align to TRBD1. Per the germline V gene, CDR1 is MNHNS and CDR2 is SASEGT. V shed 6 bases and J 4 bases; nucleotides not matched to a gene: 7. The CDR3 runs to 15 residues. The CDR3 here is CASSRSTGGGNTIYF. The CDR3 DNA is TGTGCCAGCAGCCGATCGACAGGGGGAGGAAACACCATATATTTT.

This clone was seen only once. The chain carries TRBV6-1 and TRBJ1-1, with 8 bases fitting TRBD1. CDR3 length equals 12 residues. CDR1 and CDR2 (germline): MNHNS, SASEGT. V was clipped by 6 bases and J by 7 bases; unmatched bases: 4. Here the CDR3 DNA reads TGTGCCAGCAGACATGGACAGGGTGAAGCTTTCTTT. Protein: CASRHGQGEAFF.

V gene TRBV30 combines with J gene TRBJ2-2; 11 bases match TRBD2. V trimming: 4 bases; J trimming: 2 bases; junction bases outside the gene matches: 3. Per germline, CDR1 GTSNPN and CDR2 SVGIG (reference sequence). The CDR3 is 15 amino acids. CDR3 loop: CAWTSGGLNTGELFF. The CDR3 DNA follows: TGTGCCTGGACTAGCGGGGGGCTTAACACCGGGGAGCTGTTTTTT.

The chain carries TRBV18 and TRBJ2-5, with TRBD1 matching 7 bases. Germline CDR1 and CDR2: KGHSH and LQKENI. The V gene end was trimmed by 5 bases and the J gene end by 4 bases; junction bases not matched to a gene: 4. The CDR3 spans 13 residues. CDR3 in DNA: TGTGCCAGCTCATCGACAGGGACAGAGACCCAGTACTTC. This encodes CASSSTGTETQYF. The variable domain in full, with the rest retrieved from reference TRBV18 and TRBJ2-5, is NAGVMQNPRHLVRRRGQEARLRCSPMKGHSHVYWYRQLPEEGLKFMVYLQKENIIDESGMPKERFSAEFPKEGPSILRIQQVVRGDSAAYFCASSSTGTETQYFGPGTRLLVL.

The CDR3 reads CASKGQGAGELFF. CDR3 sequence (DNA): TGTGCCAGCAAAGGACAGGGCGCCGGGGAGCTGTTTTTT. The genes are TRBV25-1 and TRBJ2-2; 8 bases align to TRBD1. The CDR3 runs to 13 residues. V shed 7 bases and J 6 bases; nucleotides not matched to a gene: 4. Looked up from germline, CDR1 is MGHDK and CDR2 is SYGVNS.

This clone was seen more than once but under ten times. The rearrangement joins TRBV6-5 to TRBJ2-4; D is unresolved. Germline CDR1 reads MNHEY; CDR2 reads SVGAGI. The CDR3 loop spans 16 amino acids. Trimming removed 4 bases from V and 0 bases from J, with 13 bases in between. CDR3 in DNA: TGTGCCAGCAGTTCCCCTCGCCTCGGAGCCAAAAACATTCAGTACTTC. It yields the protein CASSSPRLGAKNIQYF.

The chain links TRBV19 to TRBJ2-2; TRBD2 matches 8 bases. The CDR3 sequence is 14 residues long. V shed 5 bases and J 7 bases; nucleotides not matched to a gene: 6. CDR1 is LNHDA and CDR2 is SQIVND in the germline V gene (reference sequence). This CDR3 is CASSPAGGSGELFF. The DNA for the CDR3 is TGTGCCAGTAGTCCCGCGGGGGGTAGCGGGGAGCTGTTTTTT. The full variable domain, its missing parts supplied by reference TRBV19 and TRBJ2-2, is DGGITQSPKYLFRKEGQNVTLSCEQNLNHDAMYWYRQDPGQGLRLIYYSQIVNDFQKGDIAEGYSVSREKKESFPLTVTSAQKNPTAFYLCASSPAGGSGELFFGEGSRLTVL.

The chain joins TRBV5-1 to TRBJ2-2, with D perhaps matching TRBD2 (6 bases). Germline values: CDR1 SGHRS, CDR2 YFSETQ. V gave up 0 bases and J gave up 1 base, with 10 bases separating them. CDR3 size: 16 residues. DNA of the CDR3: TGCGCCAGCAGCTTGGGACGGGGGATGAACACCGGGGAGCTGTTTTTT. Protein product: CASSLGRGMNTGELFF.

The rearrangement joins TRBV23-1 to TRBJ1-1; D is uncertain. TRBV23-1 is designated an ORF whose function remains uncertain. The CDR3 has 14 amino acids. Trimming took 0 bases from V and 3 from J, leaving 8 bases between them. The CDR3 spells CASSQSRSHTEAFF. CDR3 bases: TGCGCCAGCAGTCAATCACGGAGCCACACTGAAGCTTTCTTT.

The chain uses TRBV9 and TRBJ2-2; 8 bases line up with TRBD1. The CDR3 runs 14 residues. Trimming at V came to 3 bases and at J to 6 bases, leaving 4 bases not matched to a gene. The germline CDR1 and CDR2 sequences are SGDLS and YYNGEE. CDR3: CASSGDRKAGELFF. CDR3 nucleotide sequence: TGTGCCAGCAGCGGGGACAGGAAGGCCGGGGAGCTGTTTTTT. Filled out from reference TRBV9 and TRBJ2-2, the complete variable domain reads DSGVTQTPKHLITATGQRVTLRCSPRSGDLSVYWYQQSLDQGLQFLIQYYNGEERAKGNILERFSAQQFPDLHSELNLSSLELGDSALYFCASSGDRKAGELFFGEGSRLTVL.

This clone showed up just once. The chain links TRBV30 to TRBJ2-1; no clear D. Germline assignment: CDR1 GTSNPN and CDR2 SVGIG (reference sequence). V shed 0 bases and J shed 9 bases, with 15 bases lying between them. This CDR3 has 14 amino acids. CDR3 residues: CAWSVRSTYPEQFF. The CDR3 region has the DNA TGTGCCTGGAGTGTACGATCTACTTACCCTGAGCAGTTCTTC.

Turning to this clone: The junction shows a germline mismatch at one end, possibly a read error. V usage is TRBV7-9 and J usage is TRBJ1-3; 7 nucleotides align to TRBD1. The CDR3 consists of 15 residues. Germline lookup yields CDR1 SEHNR and CDR2 FQNEAQ (reference sequence). CDR3 residues: CSSSQATGSGNTIYF. CDR3 nucleotides: TGTTCCAGCAGCCAAGCGACAGGGTCTGGAAACACCATATATTTT.

The chain links TRBV11-2 to TRBJ2-2, with D tentatively TRBD2 (5 bases). CDR1 and CDR2 (germline): SGHAT, FQNNGV. V was clipped by 1 base and J by 7 bases, with 7 bases between them. CDR3 length equals 13 residues. CDR3 region: CASSLARGGELFF. CDR3 DNA sequence: TGTGCCAGCAGCTTAGCTCGGGGCGGGGAGCTGTTTTTT. Looking up the rest from reference TRBV11-2 and TRBJ2-2 gives the full variable domain: EAGVAQSPRYKIIEKRQSVAFWCNPISGHATLYWYQQILGQGPKLLIQFQNNGVVDDSQLPKDRFSAERLKGVDSTLKIQPAKLEDSAVYLCASSLARGGELFFGEGSRLTVL.

V gene TRBV5-4 combines with J gene TRBJ2-5; 7 bases match TRBD1. CDR1 is SGHNT and CDR2 is YYREEE in the germline V gene (reference sequence). J was trimmed by 9 bases and V by 4 bases; bases with no gene match: 9. CDR3 length: 13 amino acids. CDR3 in amino acids: CASSQDRLMAQYF. DNA of the CDR3: TGTGCCAGCAGCCAGGACAGGTTGATGGCCCAGTACTTC. Combining the CDR3 with reference TRBV5-4 and TRBJ2-5 gives the whole variable domain ETGVTQSPTHLIKTRGQQVTLRCSSQSGHNTVSWYQQALGQGPQFIFQYYREEENGRGNFPPRFSGLQFPNYSSELNVNALELDDSALYLCASSQDRLMAQYFGPGTRLLVL.

This chain links TRBV10-3 with TRBJ2-3; the match to TRBD2 covers 8 bases. V gave up 2 bases and J gave up 3 bases; unmatched junction bases: 7. Germline loops: CDR1 ENHRY, CDR2 SYGVKD. The CDR3 runs to 16 residues. DNA for the CDR3: TGTGCCATCAGTGAGGGGTCGGGGGGGCTAACAGATACGCAGTATTTT. Amino acids: CAISEGSGGLTDTQYF.